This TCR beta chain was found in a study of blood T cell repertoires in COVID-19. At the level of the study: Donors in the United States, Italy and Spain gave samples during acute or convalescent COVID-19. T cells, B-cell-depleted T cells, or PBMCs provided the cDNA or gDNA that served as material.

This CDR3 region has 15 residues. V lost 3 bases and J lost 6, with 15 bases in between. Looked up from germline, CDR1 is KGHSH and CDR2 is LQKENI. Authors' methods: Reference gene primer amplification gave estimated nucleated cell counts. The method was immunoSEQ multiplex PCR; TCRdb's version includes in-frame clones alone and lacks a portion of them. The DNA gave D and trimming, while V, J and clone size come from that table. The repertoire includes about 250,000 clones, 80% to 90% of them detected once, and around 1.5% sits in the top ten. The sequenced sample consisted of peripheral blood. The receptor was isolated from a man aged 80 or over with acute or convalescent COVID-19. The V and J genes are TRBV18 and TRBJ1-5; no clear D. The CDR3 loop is CASSPMGGYGQPQHF. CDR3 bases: TGTGCCAGCTCACCCATGGGAGGGTACGGTCAGCCCCAGCATTTT.